This TCR beta chain was captured by sequencing in a study of blood T cell repertoires in COVID-19. At the level of the study: T cells, B-cell-depleted T cells, or PBMCs supplied cDNA or gDNA.

The Seattle patients, enrolled during active infection, were followed longitudinally. As handled by the study authors: Estimation of nucleated cell counts was performed using reference gene primer amplification. Sequencing used immunoSEQ multiplex PCR; TCRdb keeps in-frame clones, though not all of them. From that table come the V and J calls and clone size; the DNA was used to work out D and trimming. The sample lists around 260,000 clones, around 90% occurring once. The sample consisted of peripheral blood. The receptor comes from an older woman with COVID-19, enrolled during active disease.

CDR3 sequence: CSVEGLAAYNEQFF. In DNA, the CDR3 is TGCAGCGTTGAAGGTCTAGCGGCCTACAATGAGCAGTTCTTC. The chain employs TRBV29-1 and TRBJ2-1; 7 bases map to TRBD2. The CDR3 covers 14 residues. The germline V gene has CDR1 SQVTM and CDR2 ANQGSEA. After removal of 1 base from V and 2 bases from J, the junction contained 2 bases not matched to a gene.